This T cell receptor beta chain derives from a study of blood T cell repertoires in COVID-19. On the study more broadly: Acute and convalescent COVID-19 samples came from the United States, Italy and Spain.

Trimming left V 7 bases short and J 4 bases short, with 11 bases between. CDR1 and CDR2 from the germline V gene are LNHDA and SQIVND (reference sequence). The CDR3 contains 13 residues. Source study methods: Reference gene primers were amplified, and this amplification served to estimate nucleated cell counts. Produced via immunoSEQ multiplex PCR; TCRdb's table is partial and in-frame only. The V and J calls and clone size come from that table; D and trimming were worked out from the DNA. This table has around 260,000 clones, roughly 90% appearing once. This chain joins TRBV19 and TRBJ1-3; D is unresolved. This clonotype was obtained from a man aged 25-45 years with active or convalescent COVID-19. The specimen was peripheral blood. The CDR3 loop reads CASKSRGGNTIYF. In DNA form, the CDR3 reads TGTGCCAGTAAGTCCCGAGGCGGAAACACCATATATTTT.